These 10 T cell receptor beta chains share one sample of origin, sequenced in a study of beta chain features in type 1 diabetes. Reverse transcription of all isolated RNA meant that expressed TCRB transcripts were sequenced. Using immunoSEQ multiplex PCR, the repertoire was profiled, and TCRdb retains in-frame clones only, with some absent. The sample contains about 260,000 clones, roughly two thirds of which appear only once. Sequencing used naive CD4+ T cells from blood. These receptors were collected from a man younger than 40 in good health.

The sample holds a few counts of this clone. The chain has TRBV29-1 and TRBJ2-1, with TRBD2 identical over 14 bases. The V gene end was trimmed by 7 bases and the J gene end by 5 bases; junction bases not matched to a gene: 10. CDR3 length: 16 residues. Germline CDR1 SQVTM, CDR2 ANQGSEA. The DNA of the CDR3 is TGCAGCGCTCCCGCCGGGACTAGCGGGAGACACAATGAGCAGTTCTTC. Protein: CSAPAGTSGRHNEQFF.

V and J are TRBV10-3 and TRBJ1-2, with D tentatively TRBD1 (5 bases). There are 13 residues in the CDR3. Germline V CDR1 and CDR2: ENHRY, SYGVKD. V gave up 5 bases and J gave up 3 bases, with 10 bases separating them. The CDR3 nucleotides read TGTGCCATCAGTACGTCGACAGACTATGGCTACACCTTC. Translated: CAISTSTDYGYTF.

This chain uses TRBV23-1 with TRBJ2-3, with D possibly TRBD2 on 5 matching bases. TRBV23-1 is noted as an ORF with a role that remains uncertain. The CDR3 totals 13 residues. V shed 6 bases and J shed 4 bases, with 11 bases lying between them. The CDR3 is CASRSTRPDTQYF. The CDR3 DNA sequence: TGCGCCAGCAGATCAACTAGACCAGATACGCAGTATTTT.

V gene TRBV29-1 combines with J gene TRBJ2-1, with 12 nucleotides matching TRBD2. Germline V CDR1 and CDR2: SQVTM, ANQGSEA. With 6 bases clipped from V and 4 bases from J, the junction kept 4 bases outside the gene matches. The CDR3 runs 14 residues. The CDR3 DNA is TGCAGCGTAGTGACTAGCGGGGGATACAATGAGCAGTTCTTC. It is translated as CSVVTSGGYNEQFF.

The chain recombines TRBV5-1 with TRBJ2-3; no firm D call. V lost 0 bases and J lost 3, with 11 bases in between. Germline assignment: CDR1 SGHRS and CDR2 YFSETQ. The CDR3 is 15 amino acids. In DNA, the CDR3 is TGCGCCAGCAGCTTGGATGGCGGAGATACAGATACGCAGTATTTT. This encodes CASSLDGGDTDTQYF.

V usage is TRBV29-1 and J usage is TRBJ2-7; 9 nucleotides agree with TRBD1. The CDR3 totals 12 residues. The V and J ends lost 6 bases and 6 bases, in that order; junction bases with no gene match: 6. Germline CDR1 is SQVTM and CDR2 is ANQGSEA. The chain's CDR3 is CSVGTGLGEQYF. The CDR3, as DNA: TGCAGCGTAGGGACAGGGCTTGGCGAGCAGTACTTC.

The J gene is TRBJ1-2, the V gene TRBV13; TRBD1 might be the D (6 bases). V lost 4 bases to trimming and J lost 7 bases, with 13 bases between them. CDR1 is PRHDT, CDR2 FYEKMQ, per germline (reference sequence). The CDR3 extends over 13 amino acids. The CDR3 coding sequence is TGTGCCAGCAGCTCACAGGGTCCTCGTGGCTACACCTTC. Encoded protein: CASSSQGPRGYTF.

This clone has only a few counts. This chain joins TRBV28 and TRBJ2-3; TRBD1 aligns across 8 bases. This CDR3 is 14 amino acids long. With 8 bases clipped from V and 2 bases from J, the junction kept 6 bases outside the gene matches. Germline V gives CDR1 MDHEN, CDR2 SYDVKM. Written as DNA, the CDR3 is TGTGCCAGCCGCAGGGACAGGCCCACAGATACGCAGTATTTT. This sequence encodes CASRRDRPTDTQYF.

The chain links TRBV23-1 to TRBJ1-1, with D uncertain. TRBV23-1 has ORF status, its function being uncertain. The CDR3 loop spans 12 amino acids. V was pared by 2 bases and J by 4 bases, with 5 bases between. This chain's CDR3 is CASSQRGTEAFF. CDR3 sequence (DNA): TGCGCCAGCAGTCAACGGGGCACTGAAGCTTTCTTT.

The rearrangement uses TRBV7-2 and TRBJ2-3; 10 bases agree with TRBD2. From germline, CDR1 is SGHTA and CDR2 FQGNSA. Losses at the gene ends were 3 bases for V and 4 bases for J; bases not matched to a gene: 13. The length of the CDR3 is 18 residues. The CDR3 spells CASSFRAASGRQADTQYF. CDR3 nucleotide sequence: TGTGCCAGCAGCTTCCGGGCGGCTAGCGGGAGACAGGCAGATACGCAGTATTTT.